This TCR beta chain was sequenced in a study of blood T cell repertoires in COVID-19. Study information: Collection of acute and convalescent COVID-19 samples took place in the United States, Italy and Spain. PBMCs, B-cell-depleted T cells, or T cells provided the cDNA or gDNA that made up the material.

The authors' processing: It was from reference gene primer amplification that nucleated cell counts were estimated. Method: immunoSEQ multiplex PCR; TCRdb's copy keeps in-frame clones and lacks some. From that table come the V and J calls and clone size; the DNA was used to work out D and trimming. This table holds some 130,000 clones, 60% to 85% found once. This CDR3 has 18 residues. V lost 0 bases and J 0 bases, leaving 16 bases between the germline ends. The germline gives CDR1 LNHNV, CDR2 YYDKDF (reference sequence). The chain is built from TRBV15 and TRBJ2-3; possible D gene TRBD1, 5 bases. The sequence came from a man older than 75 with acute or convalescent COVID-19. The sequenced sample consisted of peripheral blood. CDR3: CATSREDKTGISTDTQYF. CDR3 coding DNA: TGTGCCACCAGCAGAGAGGACAAAACAGGAATTAGCACAGATACGCAGTATTTT.